The sequence of this T cell receptor beta chain was determined in a study of vaccination effects on CD4 cells after COVID-19. Study results and limitations: Few convalescent patients, and no early post-infection timepoints, were available to the study.

Remarks on this clone: Its matching antigen is unknown.

Trimming took off 4 bases at V and 5 bases at J, with 15 bases between the two ends. CDR1 is SGHRS, CDR2 YFSETQ, per germline. The CDR3 sequence is 14 residues long. Produced via immunoSEQ multiplex PCR; TCRdb's table is partial and in-frame only. The sample contains around 63,000 clones, roughly 76% of which appear only once. Peptide-pool stimulation followed by sequencing identified expanded antigen-specific CD4+ clonotypes in the ViraFEST assay. When 10 to 11 days of culture had elapsed, CD4+ T cells were isolated. Nucleocapsid antibody tests were negative, and the vaccine recipients had no prior SARS-CoV-2 infection. Supplemented with 7.5 to 10 IU/ml IL-2 and roughly 9.2 ug/ml peptides, some 2 million PBMC per well were kept in culture. IL-2 medium was substituted for half the medium on days 3 and 7.

The source material was CD4+ T cells from PBMCs cultured with HCoV-OC43 spike peptides, sampled before COVID-19 vaccination. The subset was: HCoV-OC43 spike overlapping peptide pool stimulation. The source of this sequence is a human donor who received a COVID-19 vaccine. This chain links TRBV5-1 with TRBJ2-5, with a possible D match to TRBD1 (6 bases). This CDR3 is CASSKGVLGETQYF. The CDR3 region has the DNA TGCGCCAGCAGCAAGGGGGTGCTAGGGGAGACCCAGTACTTC.